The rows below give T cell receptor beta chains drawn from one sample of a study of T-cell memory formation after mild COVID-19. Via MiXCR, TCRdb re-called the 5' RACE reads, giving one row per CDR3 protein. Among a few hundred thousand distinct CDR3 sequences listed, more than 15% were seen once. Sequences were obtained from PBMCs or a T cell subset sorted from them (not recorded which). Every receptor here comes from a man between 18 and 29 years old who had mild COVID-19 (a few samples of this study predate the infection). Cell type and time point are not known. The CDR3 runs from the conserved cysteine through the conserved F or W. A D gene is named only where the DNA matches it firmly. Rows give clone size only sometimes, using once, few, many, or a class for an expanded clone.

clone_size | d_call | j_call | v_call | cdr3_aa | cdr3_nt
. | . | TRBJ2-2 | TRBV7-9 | CASSLPGNLGELFF | TGTGCCAGCAGCCTACCGGGAAACCTTGGGGAGCTGTTTTTT
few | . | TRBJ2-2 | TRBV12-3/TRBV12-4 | CASTRYTGELFF | TGTGCCAGCACCCGATACACCGGGGAGCTGTTTTTT
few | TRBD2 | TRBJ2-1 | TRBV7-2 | CASSLEIAGGYGQFF | TGTGCCAGCAGCTTAGAAATAGCGGGGGGGTACGGGCAATTCTTC
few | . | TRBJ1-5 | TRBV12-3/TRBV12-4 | CASSLDSWGPQHF | TGTGCCAGCAGTTTAGATTCATGGGGGCCCCAGCATTTT
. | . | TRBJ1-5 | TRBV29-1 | CSVEDLPRANGNQPQHF | TGCAGCGTTGAAGATCTTCCCAGGGCTAACGGCAATCAGCCCCAGCATTTT
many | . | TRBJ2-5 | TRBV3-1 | CASSRPPGVRETQYF | TGTGCCAGCAGCCGCCCGCCGGGGGTCAGAGAGACCCAGTACTTC
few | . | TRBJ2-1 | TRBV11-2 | CASSLIARGALYNEQFF | TGTGCCAGCAGCTTAATAGCCCGGGGGGCCCTCTACAATGAGCAGTTCTTC
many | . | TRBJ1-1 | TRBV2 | CASTKTENTEAFF | TGTGCCAGCACCAAGACGGAGAACACTGAAGCTTTCTTT
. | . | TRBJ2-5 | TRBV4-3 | CASSQGNRAWEETQYF | TGCGCCAGCAGCCAAGGGAATCGGGCCTGGGAGGAGACCCAGTACTTC
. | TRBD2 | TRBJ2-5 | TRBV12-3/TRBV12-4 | CASREAGPGETQYF | TGTGCCAGCAGGGAAGCGGGGCCAGGAGAGACCCAGTACTTC
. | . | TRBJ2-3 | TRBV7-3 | CASSPGAPRTADTQYF | TGTGCCAGCAGCCCGGGGGCCCCTAGAACGGCAGATACGCAGTATTTT
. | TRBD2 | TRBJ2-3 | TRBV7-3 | CASSTGLAGDAQYF | TGTGCCAGCAGCACCGGACTAGCAGGGGATGCGCAGTATTTT
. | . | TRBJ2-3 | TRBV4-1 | CASSQGSRGADAFADTQYF | TGCGCCAGCAGCCAAGGGTCCCGGGGGGCCGACGCGTTCGCAGATACGCAGTATTTT
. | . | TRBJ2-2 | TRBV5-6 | CASSLGPAGIQTGELFF | TGTGCCAGCAGCTTGGGTCCGGCGGGGATCCAGACCGGGGAGCTGTTTTTT
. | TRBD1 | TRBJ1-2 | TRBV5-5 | CASTKGQVYGYTF | TGTGCCAGCACCAAGGGACAGGTTTATGGCTACACCTTC
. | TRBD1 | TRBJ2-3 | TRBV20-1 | CSAMTGKPDTQYF | TGCAGTGCAATGACAGGGAAACCAGATACGCAGTATTTT
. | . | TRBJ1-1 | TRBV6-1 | CASSERPGGTEAFF | TGTGCCAGCAGTGAACGCCCGGGGGGTACTGAAGCTTTCTTT
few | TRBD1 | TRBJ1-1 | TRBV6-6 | CATTTGSGGTEAFF | TGTGCCACTACGACGGGGTCAGGGGGCACTGAAGCTTTCTTT
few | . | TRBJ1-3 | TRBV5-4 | CASSTDGNTIYF | TGTGCCAGCAGCACGGACGGAAACACCATATATTTT
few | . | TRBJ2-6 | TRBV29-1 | CSVVAASSGANVLTF | TGCAGCGTTGTCGCAGCCTCCTCTGGGGCCAACGTCCTGACTTTC
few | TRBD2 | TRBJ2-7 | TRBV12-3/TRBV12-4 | CASGGVSYEQYF | TGTGCCAGCGGGGGGGTCTCCTACGAGCAGTACTTC
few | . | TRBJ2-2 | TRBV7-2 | CASRDLGELFF | TGTGCCAGCAGGGACCTGGGGGAGCTGTTTTTT
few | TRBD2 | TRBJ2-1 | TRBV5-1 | CASSGRAAYNEQFF | TGCGCCAGCAGCGGGAGGGCAGCCTACAATGAGCAGTTCTTC
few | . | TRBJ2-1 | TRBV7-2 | CASSLAVGSDEQFF | TGTGCCAGCAGCTTAGCCGTGGGAAGCGATGAGCAGTTCTTC
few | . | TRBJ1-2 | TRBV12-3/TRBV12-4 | CASSSQDYGYTF | TGTGCCAGCAGTTCACAGGATTATGGCTACACCTTC
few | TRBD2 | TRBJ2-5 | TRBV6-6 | CASRVRGRGETQYF | TGTGCCAGCAGGGTTAGAGGGAGGGGAGAGACCCAGTACTTC
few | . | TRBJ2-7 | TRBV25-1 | CASSTPNEQYF | TGTGCCAGCAGTACCCCTAACGAGCAGTACTTC
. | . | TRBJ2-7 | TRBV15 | CATSRDRGPYEQYF | TGTGCCACCAGCAGAGATCGGGGTCCCTACGAGCAGTACTTC
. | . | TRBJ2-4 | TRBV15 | CATSRGADRGIPLGKNIQYF | TGTGCCACCAGCAGGGGAGCGGACAGAGGAATCCCCTTGGGCAAAAACATTCAGTACTTC
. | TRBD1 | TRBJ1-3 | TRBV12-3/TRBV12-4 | CASSLRRQGHTIYF | TGTGCCAGCAGTCTCCGCCGACAGGGACACACCATATATTTT
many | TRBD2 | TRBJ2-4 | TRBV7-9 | CASSPAPAGGSFVDIQYF | TGTGCCAGCAGCCCCGCCCCGGCGGGGGGTTCTTTCGTGGACATTCAGTACTTC
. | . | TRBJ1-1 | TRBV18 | CASSPWVGALALNTEAFF | TGTGCCAGCTCACCATGGGTCGGGGCCTTGGCCTTGAACACTGAAGCTTTCTTT
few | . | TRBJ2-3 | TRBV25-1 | CASSARGGDTQYF | TGTGCCAGCAGTGCCCGTGGGGGAGATACGCAGTATTTT
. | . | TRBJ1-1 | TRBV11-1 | CASSLSWSTEAFF | TGTGCCAGCAGCTTAAGTTGGTCAACCGAAGCTTTCTTT
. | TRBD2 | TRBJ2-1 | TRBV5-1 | CASSGLLGGDWNEQFF | TGCGCCAGCAGCGGTCTGTTGGGGGGGGATTGGAATGAGCAGTTCTTC
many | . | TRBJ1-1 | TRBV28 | CASSFRGGAFF | TGTGCCAGCAGTTTTCGAGGTGGGGCTTTCTTT
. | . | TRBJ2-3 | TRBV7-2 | CASSLAMTADTQYF | TGTGCCAGCAGCTTAGCGATGACAGCAGATACGCAGTATTTT
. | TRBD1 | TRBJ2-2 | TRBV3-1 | CASSNRRGLAGELFF | TGTGCCAGCAGCAACCGCAGGGGGCTGGCCGGGGAGCTGTTTTTT
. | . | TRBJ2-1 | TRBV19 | CASSIIAGDSYNEQFF | TGTGCCAGTAGTATAATTGCAGGGGACTCCTACAATGAGCAGTTCTTC
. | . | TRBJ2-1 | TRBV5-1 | CASSLTLTLSSYNEQFF | TGCGCCAGCAGCTTGACCCTGACGCTTTCCTCCTACAATGAGCAGTTCTTC
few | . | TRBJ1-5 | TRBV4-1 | CASSQQGGNQPQHF | TGCGCCAGCAGCCAACAGGGTGGCAATCAGCCCCAGCATTTT
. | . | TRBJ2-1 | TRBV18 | CASSPIQHNEQFF | TGTGCCAGCTCACCCATACAGCACAATGAGCAGTTCTTC
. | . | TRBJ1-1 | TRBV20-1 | CSALSVTSHTEAFF | TGCAGTGCTCTTTCCGTTACCTCCCACACTGAAGCTTTCTTT
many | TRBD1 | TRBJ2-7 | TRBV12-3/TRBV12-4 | CASSPGTGTYEQYF | TGCGCCAGCAGCCCGGGGACAGGGACCTACGAGCAGTACTTC
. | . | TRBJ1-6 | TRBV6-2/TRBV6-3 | CASSYSRDTPPLHF | TGTGCCAGCAGTTACTCGCGGGACACTCCACCCCTCCACTTT
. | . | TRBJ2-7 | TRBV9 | CASSVGQAVSYEQYF | TGTGCCAGCAGCGTAGGGCAGGCCGTCTCCTACGAGCAGTACTTC
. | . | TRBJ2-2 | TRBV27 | CASTRLSYTGELFF | TGTGCCAGCACCCGGCTCAGTTATACCGGGGAGCTGTTTTTT
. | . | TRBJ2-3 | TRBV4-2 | CASSQRDPPGWEDTQYF | TGTGCCAGCAGCCAAAGAGATCCCCCCGGCTGGGAAGATACGCAGTATTTT